The 20 T cell receptor beta chains below all came from one sample that was sequenced in a study of STAT3 mutations in large granular lymphocyte leukemia. Study findings and constraints: Every T-LGLL patient had at least one immunodominant TCRbeta clonotype.

TCRdb's copy holds only in-frame clones and misses some; the assay was immunoSEQ multiplex PCR. The table includes approximately 3,300 clones, about 42% detected once. Their target antigens are unknown. The specimen sequenced was peripheral blood mononuclear cells. The source is a man aged 45-65 years with T-cell large granular lymphocyte leukemia. Some clones in this sample may be carry-over from other donors' samples.

This clone is medium-sized by share. V and J are TRBV28 and TRBJ2-7; the match to TRBD1 covers 8 bases. Per germline, CDR1 MDHEN and CDR2 SYDVKM. The ends lost 2 bases at V and 3 bases at J; junction bases unmatched: 9. CDR3 length: 16 residues. Here the CDR3 reads CASSLIGAGGLYEQYF. For the CDR3, the DNA is TGTGCCAGCAGTTTAATTGGAGCAGGGGGCCTCTACGAGCAGTACTTC.

The chain employs TRBV5-1 and TRBJ2-3, with D tentatively TRBD1 (6 bases). V was pared by 0 bases and J by 4 bases, with 21 bases between. CDR1 is SGHRS, CDR2 YFSETQ, per germline. The CDR3 extends over 18 amino acids. In DNA, the CDR3 is TGCGCCAGCAGCTTGGTTCTGGCGTGGGGGCCTTTGGCAGATACGCAGTATTTT. It yields the protein CASSLVLAWGPLADTQYF.

About this clone: A far larger clone is one nucleotide away, so this likely arose from a read error. This sample includes further DNA sequences coding for the same CDR3. This chain uses TRBV5-8 with TRBJ2-7; D remains unclear. V shed 4 bases and J shed 2 bases, with 16 bases lying between them. The CDR3 spans 15 residues. Germline CDR1 and CDR2: SGHTS and YDEGEE. CDR3 sequence reads: CASSPTALHTYEQYF. Here the CDR3 DNA reads TGTGCCAGCAGCCCTACAGCTCTCCATACCTACGAGCAGTACTTC.

V usage is TRBV5-6 and J usage is TRBJ1-2, with 9 bases fitting TRBD1. The CDR3 runs 14 residues. Germline V gene data show CDR1 as SGHDT and CDR2 as YYEEEE. Unmatched junction bases numbered 7, after V lost 5 bases and J lost 5 bases. The CDR3 loop is CASRFGTGTYGYTF. Here the CDR3 DNA reads TGTGCCAGCAGATTCGGGACAGGGACGTATGGCTACACCTTC.

The chain combines TRBV18 with TRBJ2-3, with 10 bases aligning to TRBD1. Losses at the gene ends were 6 bases for V and 0 bases for J; bases not matched to a gene: 3. This CDR3 has 15 residues. CDR1 and CDR2 from the germline V gene are KGHSH and LQKENI. CDR3 protein: CASSGQGRSTDTQYF. DNA for the CDR3: TGTGCCAGCTCGGGACAGGGGAGAAGCACAGATACGCAGTATTTT.

The chain combines TRBV5-4 with TRBJ1-2; 7 bases align to TRBD1. The CDR3 length is 15 residues. Unmatched junction bases numbered 11, after V lost 5 bases and J lost 4 bases. Germline assignment: CDR1 SGHNT and CDR2 YYREEE (reference sequence). CDR3 bases: TGTGCCAGCAGACCCGCTCTACAGGGGACCTATGGCTACACCTTC. Amino acid sequence: CASRPALQGTYGYTF. Full variable domain (remainder filled in from reference TRBV5-4 and TRBJ1-2): ETGVTQSPTHLIKTRGQQVTLRCSSQSGHNTVSWYQQALGQGPQFIFQYYREEENGRGNFPPRFSGLQFPNYSSELNVNALELDDSALYLCASRPALQGTYGYTFGSGTRLTVV.

The chain recombines TRBV30 with TRBJ1-1; D is undetermined. Deletions cut 0 bases from V and 0 bases from J, with 8 bases between. Germline CDR1 and CDR2: GTSNPN and SVGIG (reference sequence). The CDR3 runs 14 residues. The CDR3 region has the DNA TGTGCCTGGAGTGTGGAGCCTATGAACACTGAAGCTTTCTTT. Residues: CAWSVEPMNTEAFF.

The chain joins TRBV10-3 to TRBJ1-2, with a tentative D call TRBD1 (6 bases). The CDR3 is made up of 14 amino acids. V lost 8 bases to trimming and J lost 0 bases, with 13 bases between them. Germline CDR1 reads ENHRY; CDR2 reads SYGVKD. The CDR3 DNA sequence: TGTGCCATCTCCCGAGGGGGACCTAACTATGGCTACACCTTC. Protein product: CAISRGGPNYGYTF.

V and J are TRBV7-3 and TRBJ2-7; D is perhaps TRBD1 (5 bases). With 2 bases removed from V and 3 bases from J, the gap between germline ends came to 14 bases. Germline V CDR1 and CDR2: SGHTA, FQGTGA. The CDR3 is 15 residues long. This CDR3 reads CASSLLGQGSYEQYF. The CDR3 coding sequence is TGTGCCAGCAGCTTATTGGGTCAGGGAAGCTACGAGCAGTACTTC.

The chain employs TRBV27 and TRBJ2-7, with D possibly matching TRBD2 (6 bases). CDR1 and CDR2 from the germline V gene are MNHEY and SMNVEV (reference sequence). The ends were cut back, 2 bases at V and 6 bases at J, with 11 bases in the middle. This CDR3 spans 13 amino acids. The CDR3 nucleotides read TGTGCCAGCAGTTTAAATTCCGGGAGCGAGCAGTACTTC. Residues: CASSLNSGSEQYF.

There are a few counts of this clone. This rearrangement joins TRBV4-1 to TRBJ1-5, with a possible D match to TRBD1 (5 bases). V was trimmed by 3 bases and J by 4 bases, leaving 13 bases between them. The germline V gene has CDR1 MGHRA and CDR2 YSYEKL. The CDR3 extends over 15 amino acids. The CDR3, as DNA: TGCGCCAGCAGCCAGGGACTTACAGCTAATCAGCCCCAGCATTTT. Translated: CASSQGLTANQPQHF.

A few counts support this clone. The rearrangement links TRBV2 to TRBJ1-3; D is unclear. The germline gives CDR1 SNHLY, CDR2 FYNNEI. Trimming took off 0 bases at V and 0 bases at J, with 15 bases between the two ends. CDR3 length: 18 amino acids. As DNA, the CDR3 is TGTGCCAGCAGTGAAGCGCTTCCGCAGGCCGCCTCTGGAAACACCATATATTTT. It yields the protein CASSEALPQAASGNTIYF.

DNA of the CDR3: TGTGCCAGCTCACCACCATTACAGGTTATCGGTCACTATGGCTACACCTTC. The encoded protein is CASSPPLQVIGHYGYTF. The J gene is TRBJ1-2, the V gene TRBV18; D possibly corresponds to TRBD1 (5 bases). The V end lost 0 bases, the J end lost 3 bases, and 17 bases lay between the germline ends. Germline-derived CDR1 and CDR2 are KGHSH and LQKENI. The CDR3 covers 17 residues.

This clone was counted only a few times. The genes are TRBV6-8 and TRBJ2-7; 11 nucleotides match TRBD2. V shed 8 bases and J 6 bases; nucleotides not matched to a gene: 6. From germline, CDR1 is MNHGY and CDR2 SAAAGT. The CDR3 is made up of 13 amino acids. The CDR3 nucleotides are TGTGCCAGCGTTACTAGCGGGAGTGGCGAGCAGTACTTC. It is translated as CASVTSGSGEQYF.

The chain is built from TRBV7-9 and TRBJ1-2; tentatively, D is TRBD1 (5 bases). Germline V lookup: CDR1 SEHNR, CDR2 FQNEAQ (reference sequence). The CDR3 extends over 14 amino acids. The V and J ends lost 8 bases and 8 bases respectively, with 21 bases between them. The DNA of the CDR3 is TGTGCCAGCGCAAATGGCGGGGGGTTAAAGGGCTACACCTTC. Translating it yields CASANGGGLKGYTF.

The genes are TRBV30 and TRBJ1-2, with no clear D. Germline lookup yields CDR1 GTSNPN and CDR2 SVGIG (reference sequence). This CDR3 has 16 amino acids. V gave up 0 bases and J gave up 4 bases, with 18 bases separating them. CDR3 DNA: TGTGCCTGGAGTGTTGATGATCCCTACAGCATCTATGGCTACACCTTC. Translating gives CAWSVDDPYSIYGYTF.

This clone was seen more than once but under ten times. The chain couples TRBV4-3 to TRBJ2-7; D call uncertain. CDR3 size: 17 residues. V lost 3 bases, J lost 5 bases, and 23 bases lay in between. Germline CDR1 LGHNA, CDR2 YSLEER. The CDR3 sequence is CASSQSQSSYPFHEQYF. In DNA, the CDR3 is TGCGCCAGCAGCCAGTCACAGTCCTCCTACCCGTTCCACGAGCAGTACTTC.

This rearrangement joins TRBV5-4 to TRBJ1-2; TRBD1 agrees at 8 bases. The CDR3 totals 16 residues. Germline lookup yields CDR1 SGHNT and CDR2 YYREEE (reference sequence). Trimming cost V 2 bases and J 0 bases; bases outside gene matches: 6. CDR3 loop: CASSLGQGLANYGYTF. In nucleotides, the CDR3 is TGTGCCAGCAGCTTAGGACAGGGCTTAGCTAACTATGGCTACACCTTC.

V and J are TRBV7-9 and TRBJ1-2; 8 bases line up with TRBD1. Trimming at V came to 5 bases and at J to 2 bases, leaving 7 bases not matched to a gene. Per germline, CDR1 SEHNR and CDR2 FQNEAQ (reference sequence). The CDR3 is made up of 15 amino acids. The CDR3 region is CASSHRDRKNYGYTF. DNA of the CDR3: TGTGCCAGCAGCCACCGGGACAGGAAGAACTATGGCTACACCTTC.

The CDR3 bases are TGTGCTAGTGGTTTGGTAAGGGGCCAAGGGAACTATGGCTACACCTTC. Residues: CASGLVRGQGNYGYTF. The chain couples TRBV12-5 to TRBJ1-2, with D possibly being TRBD1 (5 bases). Germline CDR1 and CDR2: LGHNT and FRNRAP. V was shortened by 0 bases and J by 2 bases, with 13 bases between the two germline ends. The CDR3 contains 16 residues.